These 14 T cell receptor beta chains were sequenced from one sample in a study of shared clonotypes between healthy human individuals. The repertoire was sequenced with immunoSEQ multiplex PCR; TCRdb's copy has only in-frame clones and lacks some. The data hold over a million clones, with just under 99% observed a single time. Sequenced material: naive CD4+ T cells sorted from blood. The subset was: CD45RA+ positively selected. Receptors were obtained from a man aged 25 to 40 in good health.

V is TRBV12-5 and J is TRBJ1-2; TRBD1 aligns across 7 bases. Germline V lookup: CDR1 LGHNT, CDR2 FRNRAP. The CDR3 sequence is 17 residues long. Trimming took 5 bases from V and 1 from J; bases not matched to a gene: 13. CDR3 region: CASGITGWDRINYGYTF. DNA of the CDR3: TGTGCTAGTGGTATAACCGGTTGGGACAGAATTAACTATGGCTACACCTTC. Together with reference TRBV12-5 and TRBJ1-2, the CDR3 gives the full variable domain: DARVTQTPRHKVTEMGQEVTMRCQPILGHNTVFWYRQTMMQGLELLAYFRNRAPLDDSGMPKDRFSAEMPDATLATLKIQPSEPRDSAVYFCASGITGWDRINYGYTFGSGTRLTVV.

The chain employs TRBV5-1 and TRBJ2-5; D perhaps matches TRBD1 (6 bases). CDR1 is SGHRS and CDR2 is YFSETQ in the germline V gene. Between the trimmed V and J ends, which lost 4 bases and 4 bases, there was a span of 14 bases. CDR3 length equals 14 residues. The CDR3 loop is CASSPTGFGETQYF. The CDR3 nucleotides are TGCGCCAGCAGCCCTACAGGGTTTGGAGAGACCCAGTACTTC.

The chain combines TRBV19 with TRBJ2-1, with D uncertain. The CDR3 covers 14 residues. Trimming left V 6 bases short and J 4 bases short, with 13 bases between. CDR1 and CDR2 (germline): LNHDA, SQIVND (reference sequence). This CDR3 is CASSLLTEYNEQFF. CDR3 sequence (DNA): TGTGCCAGTAGCCTCCTTACGGAATACAATGAGCAGTTCTTC. The variable domain in full, completed from reference TRBV19 and TRBJ2-1, reads DGGITQSPKYLFRKEGQNVTLSCEQNLNHDAMYWYRQDPGQGLRLIYYSQIVNDFQKGDIAEGYSVSREKKESFPLTVTSAQKNPTAFYLCASSLLTEYNEQFFGPGTRLTVL.

The V and J genes are TRBV5-4 and TRBJ2-1; TRBD1 is a possible D gene (5 bases). There are 15 residues in the CDR3. The V gene's germline CDR1 is SGHNT and CDR2 YYREEE (reference sequence). V lost 4 bases and J 3 bases, leaving 14 bases between the germline ends. In DNA, the CDR3 is TGTGCCAGCAGCCCCTCGGCAGGGATCTACAATGAGCAGTTCTTC. Its translation: CASSPSAGIYNEQFF.

The gene calls are TRBV27 and TRBJ1-1; D uncertain. The CDR3 runs 14 residues. Germline V CDR1 and CDR2: MNHEY, SMNVEV (reference sequence). V was cut by 2 bases and J by 1 base, with 8 bases left in between. The CDR3 protein is CASSLLGPNTEAFF. CDR3 DNA: TGTGCCAGCAGTTTACTGGGCCCGAACACTGAAGCTTTCTTT.

The J gene is TRBJ2-7, the V gene TRBV30; no reliable D call. CDR3 length equals 8 residues. From germline, CDR1 is GTSNPN and CDR2 SVGIG (reference sequence). Trimming shortened V by 5 bases and J by 7 bases, and 3 bases separated the two germline ends. CDR3 sequence (DNA): TGTGCCTGGGGTGAGCAGTACTTC. This gives the protein CAWGEQYF. Supplemented by reference TRBV30 and TRBJ2-7, the full variable domain reads SQTIHQWPATLVQPVGSPLSLECTVEGTSNPNLYWYRQAAGRGLQLLFYSVGIGQISSEVPQNLSASRPQDRQFILSSKKLLLSDSGFYLCAWGEQYFGPGTRLTVT.

The chain recombines TRBV7-8 with TRBJ2-3; the D is unclear. CDR1 is SGHVS, CDR2 FQNEAQ, per germline. With 7 bases removed from V and 2 bases from J, the gap between germline ends came to 16 bases. CDR3 length: 15 amino acids. The CDR3 bases are TGTGCCAGCACCTCCTCCCAGTGGAACACAGATACGCAGTATTTT. It codes for CASTSSQWNTDTQYF.

J is TRBJ1-3 and V is TRBV5-4; 7 bases align to TRBD1. This CDR3 region has 16 residues. Germline V gene data show CDR1 as SGHNT and CDR2 as YYREEE (reference sequence). V was clipped by 4 bases and J by 0 bases; unmatched bases: 7. CDR3 in amino acids: CASSQGQSRSGNTIYF. In DNA form, the CDR3 reads TGTGCCAGCAGCCAGGGACAGTCCCGCTCTGGAAACACCATATATTTT.

The table lists this clone with a count of one. The chain carries TRBV18 and TRBJ1-5; 7 bases are a match to TRBD1. J was trimmed by 5 bases and V by 6 bases; bases with no gene match: 10. Germline V lookup: CDR1 KGHSH, CDR2 LQKENI. The CDR3 loop spans 15 amino acids. CDR3 in DNA: TGTGCCAGCTCCCCCAGAGACAGGGCGGATCAGCCCCAGCATTTT. Amino acid sequence: CASSPRDRADQPQHF.

The chain employs TRBV11-2 and TRBJ2-1, with TRBD2 matching over 12 bases. The ends lost 4 bases at V and 9 bases at J; junction bases unmatched: 10. Germline V CDR1 and CDR2: SGHAT, FQNNGV. The length of the CDR3 is 16 residues. CDR3 nucleotides: TGTGCCAGCAGCTCGACTAGCGGGAGAGGGTTGGGTGAGCAGTTCTTC. Translated: CASSSTSGRGLGEQFF.

V usage is TRBV27 and J usage is TRBJ2-1, with a weak D call TRBD2 (6 bases). Trimming removed 5 bases at V and 3 bases at J, with 14 bases between. From germline, CDR1 is MNHEY and CDR2 SMNVEV (reference sequence). CDR3 size: 15 residues. As DNA, the CDR3 is TGTGCCAGCAGTCGACCCGTGGGGGGCTACAATGAGCAGTTCTTC. Translating it yields CASSRPVGGYNEQFF.

CDR3 protein: CASSGGLAGVYEQYF. Written as DNA, the CDR3 is TGTGCCAGCAGCGGCGGACTAGCGGGAGTTTACGAGCAGTACTTC. The chain uses TRBV9 and TRBJ2-7; the match to TRBD2 covers 13 bases. The junction had 4 bases not matched to a gene; V was cut back by 3 bases and J by 4 bases. CDR1 is SGDLS and CDR2 is YYNGEE in the germline V gene. The CDR3 covers 15 residues.

This chain links TRBV7-3 with TRBJ2-1; 10 nucleotides match TRBD2. The V and J ends lost 5 bases and 14 bases, in that order; junction bases with no gene match: 12. The CDR3 is 14 residues long. Germline lookup yields CDR1 SGHTA and CDR2 FQGTGA. CDR3 sequence reads: CASSERDLAGVKFF. DNA of the CDR3: TGTGCCAGCAGCGAACGGGACCTAGCGGGAGTTAAGTTCTTC.

This chain uses TRBV27 with TRBJ2-1; 12 nucleotides align to TRBD2. Germline CDR1 reads MNHEY; CDR2 reads SMNVEV (reference sequence). The V and J ends lost 6 bases and 8 bases, in that order; junction bases with no gene match: 8. The CDR3 length is 15 residues. The CDR3 is CASSLTSGSLYEQFF. CDR3 bases: TGTGCCAGCAGCCTGACTAGCGGGAGCCTCTATGAGCAGTTCTTC.